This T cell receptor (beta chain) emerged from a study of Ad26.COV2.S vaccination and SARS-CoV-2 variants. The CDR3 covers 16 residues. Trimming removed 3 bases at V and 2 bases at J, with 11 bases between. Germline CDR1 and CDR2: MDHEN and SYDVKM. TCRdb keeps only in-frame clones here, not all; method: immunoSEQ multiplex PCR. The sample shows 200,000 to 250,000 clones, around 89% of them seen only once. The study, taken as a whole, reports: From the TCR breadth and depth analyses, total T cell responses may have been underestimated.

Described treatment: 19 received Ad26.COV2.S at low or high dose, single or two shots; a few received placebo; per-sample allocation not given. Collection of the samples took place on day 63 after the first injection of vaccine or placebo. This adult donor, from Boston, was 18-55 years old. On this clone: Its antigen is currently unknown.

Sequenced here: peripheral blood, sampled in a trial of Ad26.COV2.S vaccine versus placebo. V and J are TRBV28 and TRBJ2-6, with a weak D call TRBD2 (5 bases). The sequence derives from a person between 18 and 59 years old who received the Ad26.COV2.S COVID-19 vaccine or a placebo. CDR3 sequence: CASSFVWETGANVLTF. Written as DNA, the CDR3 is TGTGCCAGCAGTTTCGTATGGGAGACTGGGGCCAACGTCCTGACTTTC.